This TCR beta chain was recovered during a study of lymphopenia after photon versus proton radiotherapy. General study points: After the lymphocyte nadir, photon-treated repertoires showed oligoclonal expansion, especially of CD8+ Temra cells. Authors raise, but do not show, better survival with proton therapy. In patients who died, overall survival fell as post-nadir TCR diversity dropped more. Proton therapy kept repertoires fairly stable, unlike photons, which gained effector/memory cells.

On this clone: Its antigen is undetermined.

Clones were read by immunoSEQ multiplex PCR, and TCRdb kept only the in-frame ones, dropping some. The table has over 25,000 clones, about 87% seen once. The germline gives CDR1 ENHRY, CDR2 SYGVKD. There are 15 residues in the CDR3. V was shortened by 3 bases and J by 1 base, with 12 bases between the two germline ends. Material: peripheral blood, obtained from a patient treated with proton-based radiotherapy. The clonotype comes from a woman aged 55-70 years with cholangiocarcinoma. Some clones in this sample may be carry-over from other donors' samples. The gene calls are TRBV10-3 and TRBJ1-1; D may be TRBD1 (5 bases). Here the CDR3 DNA reads TGTGCCATCAGTGACCCACAGGTGGGGAACACTGAAGCTTTCTTT. This codes for CAISDPQVGNTEAFF.